A single sample gave rise to the 8 T cell receptor beta chains below, sequenced in a study of T cell responses to AZD1222 COVID-19 vaccine (dated by TCRdb to about 2021). Sample time point, as interpreted from the label and publication: baseline before first vaccination. Sample treatment or condition, as interpreted from the label and publication: meningococcal conjugate vaccine given as trial control. The receptor library was made with the immunoSEQ multiplex PCR assay. What TCRdb holds here is the immuneACCESS table cut down to in-frame rearrangements. Part of the clones is not present; checked against another copy, under half of the missing clones reflect an unresolved V gene, and the others are unexplained. Recorded for this sample are around 70,000 clones; 79% of them occurred a single time. The biggest ten clones account for 23% of the sample. The source material was peripheral blood, sampled on day 0 of MenACWY control vaccination. These receptors were taken from an adult in good health.

V is TRBV28 and J is TRBJ2-1, with D hard to call. Germline V CDR1 and CDR2: MDHEN, SYDVKM. The CDR3 runs 12 residues. V lost 3 bases and J lost 13, with 13 bases in between. The CDR3 protein is CASSFTVSSQFF. The CDR3 nucleotides read TGTGCCAGCAGTTTCACGGTCTCGTCTCAGTTCTTC.

The V gene is TRBV5-8, the J gene TRBJ2-1; TRBD1 aligns across 7 bases. V lost 4 bases, J lost 9 bases, and 10 bases stayed unmatched. The CDR3 loop spans 14 amino acids. Germline assignment: CDR1 SGHTS and CDR2 YDEGEE. The CDR3 nucleotides are TGTGCCAGCAGCCTCCACAGGGGAAGCGGTGAGCAGTTCTTC. This encodes CASSLHRGSGEQFF.

This clone has a single count. The rearrangement links TRBV5-6 to TRBJ1-6; TRBD1 is a possible D gene (5 bases). The CDR3 extends over 16 amino acids. Between the trimmed V and J ends, which lost 2 bases and 5 bases, there was a span of 14 bases. Germline V CDR1 and CDR2: SGHDT, YYEEEE. The CDR3 DNA reads TGTGCCAGCAGCTTCCGAGGGGTGAGCCATAATTCACCCCTCCACTTT. Its translation is CASSFRGVSHNSPLHF.

The CDR3 DNA sequence: TGTGCCAGCGGCCAACGGCGGATATTGCCTGGGGCCAACGTCCTGACTTTC. This codes for CASGQRRILPGANVLTF. This chain joins TRBV2 and TRBJ2-6; D call uncertain. V was cut by 8 bases and J by 2 bases, with 19 bases left in between. CDR1 and CDR2 from the germline V gene are SNHLY and FYNNEI. CDR3 size: 17 residues.

This clone was found once. The rearrangement uses TRBV2 and TRBJ2-3; 11 bases line up with TRBD1. CDR3 length: 15 amino acids. Trimming cost V 7 bases and J 3 bases; bases outside gene matches: 6. Germline V lookup: CDR1 SNHLY, CDR2 FYNNEI. CDR3 bases: TGTGCCAGCAACTTTGGGACAGGGGGGACAGATACGCAGTATTTT. Residues: CASNFGTGGTDTQYF.

The J gene is TRBJ1-4, the V gene TRBV3-1 (or the pseudogene TRBV3-2); D gene uncertain. The CDR3 extends over 14 amino acids. Germline V gives CDR1 LGHDT, CDR2 YNNKEL (reference sequence). Trimming removed 0 bases from V and 11 bases from J, with 13 bases in between. CDR3: CASSQEWQEPKLFF. In DNA form, the CDR3 reads TGTGCCAGCAGCCAAGAATGGCAGGAGCCTAAACTGTTTTTT.

The chain is built from TRBV5-4 and TRBJ1-1; D may be TRBD1 (5 bases). Germline loops: CDR1 SGHNT, CDR2 YYREEE (reference sequence). The CDR3 has 15 residues. V lost 1 base to trimming and J lost 4 bases, with 14 bases between them. CDR3 nucleotides: TGTGCCAGCAGCTTGATACGAGGGGTGAGCACTGAAGCTTTCTTT. It translates to CASSLIRGVSTEAFF.

This sequence joins TRBV15 and TRBJ2-2; D unresolved. In germline, CDR1 is LNHNV, CDR2 YYDKDF (reference sequence). V dropped 6 bases and J dropped 0 bases, with 11 bases sitting between them. The length of the CDR3 is 15 residues. The CDR3 is CATSPTASNTGELFF. CDR3 in DNA: TGTGCCACCAGTCCGACGGCATCGAACACCGGGGAGCTGTTTTTT.